The 12 T cell receptor beta chains below were found in one sample sequenced in a study of blood T cells in healthy people across ages. Using a J-beta primer mix together with a sample-barcoded 5' primer, a second PCR was run for roughly 6 to 12 cycles. TCRdb itself ran the 5' RACE reads through MiXCR, one entry per CDR3 protein. Found here are 1.2 million to 1.5 million distinct CDR3 sequences, around 59% of them singletons; the top ten hold 6.5% to 8%. Specimen: blood. These receptors were obtained from a man aged 18 to 29 in good health.

This sequence joins TRBV29-1 and TRBJ2-3, with no clear D. Per the germline V gene, CDR1 is SQVTM and CDR2 is ANQGSEA. This CDR3 comprises 14 residues. Trimming cost V 2 bases and J 0 bases, with 9 bases left between them. The chain's CDR3 is CSVEQVTSTDTQYF. CDR3 DNA: TGCAGCGTTGAACAGGTCACTAGCACAGATACGCAGTATTTT.

This clonotype was detected a few times. The chain joins TRBV7-9 to TRBJ2-1, with 7 bases that match TRBD1. The J segment lost 7 bases and the V segment lost 1 base, leaving 7 bases of the junction unmatched. Germline V gene data show CDR1 as SEHNR and CDR2 as FQNEAQ (reference sequence). CDR3 length equals 15 residues. CDR3 bases: TGTGCCAGCAGCTTAGGGCAGGGGGAATCGAATGAGCAGTTCTTC. Encoded protein: CASSLGQGESNEQFF.

The chain joins TRBV11-2 to TRBJ2-3; TRBD2 aligns across 10 bases. The V and J ends lost 7 bases and 4 bases, in that order; junction bases with no gene match: 8. The CDR3 contains 15 residues. Germline CDR1 and CDR2: SGHAT and FQNNGV. The CDR3: CASNLSSGSPDTQYF. The CDR3 region has the DNA TGTGCCAGCAACCTTTCTAGCGGGAGCCCAGATACGCAGTATTTT.

The J gene is TRBJ2-7, the V gene TRBV4-1; 9 nucleotides align to TRBD2. V lost 2 bases and J lost 0; bases outside the gene matches: 8. Germline loops: CDR1 MGHRA, CDR2 YSYEKL. This CDR3 is built from 17 residues. As DNA, the CDR3 is TGCGCCAGCAGCCAAAGAATCGGCGGGAGGGCCTCCTACGAGCAGTACTTC. This translates into CASSQRIGGRASYEQYF.

This clonotype was observed a few times. The V gene is TRBV4-2, the J gene TRBJ2-5, with D perhaps matching TRBD2 (5 bases). Looked up from germline, CDR1 is LGHNA and CDR2 is YNFKEQ. This CDR3 is 15 amino acids long. V lost 4 bases and J lost 0, with 12 bases in between. CDR3 sequence (DNA): TGTGCCAGCAGCCTGGTTGATAGCGACCAAGAGACCCAGTACTTC. Amino acid sequence: CASSLVDSDQETQYF.

The genes are TRBV15 and TRBJ1-1; D is uncertain. The CDR3 sequence is 14 residues long. Trimming left V 0 bases short and J 4 bases short, with 9 bases between. Germline assignment: CDR1 LNHNV and CDR2 YYDKDF (reference sequence). In nucleotides, the CDR3 is TGTGCCACCAGCAGAGATTCAGGATCCACTGAAGCTTTCTTT. Encoded protein: CATSRDSGSTEAFF.

The chain has TRBV25-1 and TRBJ2-1; no definite D call. Germline V gene data show CDR1 as MGHDK and CDR2 as SYGVNS. V lost 5 bases and J lost 10, with 6 bases in between. There are 10 residues in the CDR3. CDR3 amino acids: CASSLKEQFF. CDR3 DNA: TGTGCCAGCAGTCTCAAGGAGCAGTTCTTC. The full variable domain, with the rest looked up from reference TRBV25-1 and TRBJ2-1, is EADIYQTPRYLVIGTGKKITLECSQTMGHDKMYWYQQDPGMELHLIHYSYGVNSTEKGDLSSESTVSRIRTEHFPLTLESARPSHTSQYLCASSLKEQFFGPGTRLTVL.

The J gene is TRBJ1-2, the V gene TRBV6-6; unclear D gene. V lost 5 bases to trimming and J lost 10 bases, with 8 bases between them. This CDR3 comprises 10 residues. Germline V gene sequence: CDR1 MNHNY, CDR2 SVGAGI (reference sequence). In DNA, the CDR3 is TGTGCCAGCAGTGATTTAGACTACACCTTC. This sequence encodes CASSDLDYTF.

The CDR3 protein is CASSQGPSGGLQSYEQYF. CDR3 bases: TGCGCCAGCAGCCAAGGACCTAGCGGGGGCTTGCAGTCCTACGAGCAGTACTTC. The chain has TRBV4-1 and TRBJ2-4; 10 nucleotides match TRBD2. The J call is in doubt because the DNA end fits TRBJ2-7 better. The germline CDR1 and CDR2 sequences are MGHRA and YSYEKL. The CDR3 sequence is 18 residues long.

This clonotype was counted ten times or more. The chain couples TRBV28 to TRBJ2-1, with TRBD2 identical over 9 bases. This CDR3 spans 15 amino acids. J was trimmed by 6 bases and V by 5 bases; bases with no gene match: 8. Germline CDR1 MDHEN, CDR2 SYDVKM. The CDR3 is CASSGRGSGGNEQFF. The DNA for the CDR3 is TGTGCCAGCAGTGGGCGCGGTAGCGGGGGCAATGAGCAGTTCTTC.

The genes are TRBV5-1 and TRBJ2-3; 7 bases are shared with TRBD2. Germline-derived CDR1 and CDR2 are SGHRS and YFSETQ. The ends lost 3 bases at V and 2 bases at J; junction bases unmatched: 9. The CDR3 is 16 amino acids. The CDR3 loop is CASSSTLGGTTDTQYF. The CDR3, as DNA: TGCGCCAGCAGCTCGACGCTGGGGGGGACCACAGATACGCAGTATTTT. The full variable domain, its missing parts supplied by reference TRBV5-1 and TRBJ2-3, is KAGVTQTPRYLIKTRGQQVTLSCSPISGHRSVSWYQQTPGQGLQFLFEYFSETQRNKGNFPGRFSGRQFSNSRSEMNVSTLELGDSALYLCASSSTLGGTTDTQYFGPGTRLTVL.

The V call is TRBV11-2, the J call TRBJ2-3; D remains unclear. The V end was cut by 0 bases, the J end by 5 bases, with 9 bases between. CDR1 SGHAT and CDR2 FQNNGV come from the germline V gene. The CDR3 spans 14 residues. CDR3 nucleotide sequence: TGTGCCAGCAGCTTAGATTCGGCACTAGATACGCAGTATTTT. Protein: CASSLDSALDTQYF.